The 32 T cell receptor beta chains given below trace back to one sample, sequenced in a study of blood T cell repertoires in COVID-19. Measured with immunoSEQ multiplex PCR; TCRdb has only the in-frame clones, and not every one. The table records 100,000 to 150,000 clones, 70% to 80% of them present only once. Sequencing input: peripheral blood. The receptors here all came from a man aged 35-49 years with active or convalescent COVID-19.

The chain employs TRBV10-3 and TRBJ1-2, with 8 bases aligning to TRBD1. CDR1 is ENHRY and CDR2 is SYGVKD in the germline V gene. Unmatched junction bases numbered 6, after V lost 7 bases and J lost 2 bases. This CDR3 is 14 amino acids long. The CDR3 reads CAITGQGGNYGYTF. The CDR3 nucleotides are TGTGCCATCACCGGACAGGGCGGAAACTATGGCTACACCTTC.

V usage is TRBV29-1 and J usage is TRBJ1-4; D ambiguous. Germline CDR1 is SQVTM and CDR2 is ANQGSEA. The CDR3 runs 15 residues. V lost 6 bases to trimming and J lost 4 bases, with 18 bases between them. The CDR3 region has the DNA TGCAGCGTAAAAGTTACAGCTACGCTTAATGAAAAACTGTTTTTT. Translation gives CSVKVTATLNEKLFF.

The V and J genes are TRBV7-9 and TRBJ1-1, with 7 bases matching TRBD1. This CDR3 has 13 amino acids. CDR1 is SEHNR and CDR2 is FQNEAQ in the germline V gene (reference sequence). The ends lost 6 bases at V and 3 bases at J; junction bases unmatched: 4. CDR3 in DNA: TGTGCCAGCAGAGAAACAGGGGACACTGAAGCTTTCTTT. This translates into CASRETGDTEAFF.

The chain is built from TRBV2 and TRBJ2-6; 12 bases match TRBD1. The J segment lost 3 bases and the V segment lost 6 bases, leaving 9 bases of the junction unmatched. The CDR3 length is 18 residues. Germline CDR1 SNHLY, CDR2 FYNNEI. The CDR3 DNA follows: TGTGCCAGCAGGGGGACAGGGGGCTACCCTTTTGGGGCCAACGTCCTGACTTTC. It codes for CASRGTGGYPFGANVLTF. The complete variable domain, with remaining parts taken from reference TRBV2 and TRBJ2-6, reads EPEVTQTPSHQVTQMGQEVILRCVPISNHLYFYWYRQILGQKVEFLVSFYNNEISEKSEIFDDQFSVERPDGSNFTLKIRSTKLEDSAMYFCASRGTGGYPFGANVLTFGAGSRLTVL.

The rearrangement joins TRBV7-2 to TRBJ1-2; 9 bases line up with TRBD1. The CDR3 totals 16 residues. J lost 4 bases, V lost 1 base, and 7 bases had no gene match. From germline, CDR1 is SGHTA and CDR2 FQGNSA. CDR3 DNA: TGTGCCAGCAGCTTAGGACCGGGACAGGGCGTCTATGGCTACACCTTC. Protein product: CASSLGPGQGVYGYTF.

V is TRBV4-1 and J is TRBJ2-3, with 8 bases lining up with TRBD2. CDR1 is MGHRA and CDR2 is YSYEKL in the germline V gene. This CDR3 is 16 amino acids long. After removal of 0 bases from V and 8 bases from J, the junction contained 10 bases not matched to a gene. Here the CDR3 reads CASSQEVAGSPGTQYF. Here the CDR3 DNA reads TGCGCCAGCAGCCAAGAGGTAGCGGGGAGCCCAGGTACGCAGTATTTT.

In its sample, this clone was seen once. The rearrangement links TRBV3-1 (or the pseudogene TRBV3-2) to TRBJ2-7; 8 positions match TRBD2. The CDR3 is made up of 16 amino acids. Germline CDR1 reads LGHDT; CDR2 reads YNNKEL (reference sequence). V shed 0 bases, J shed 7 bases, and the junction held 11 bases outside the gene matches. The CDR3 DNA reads TGTGCCAGCAGCCAAGATATGACGGGAGGGCCTAGGGAGCAGTACTTC. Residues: CASSQDMTGGPREQYF.

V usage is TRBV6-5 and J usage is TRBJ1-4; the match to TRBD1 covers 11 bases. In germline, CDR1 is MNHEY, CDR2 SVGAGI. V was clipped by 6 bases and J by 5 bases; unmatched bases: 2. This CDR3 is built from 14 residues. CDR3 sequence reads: CASRRDRGNEKLFF. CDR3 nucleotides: TGTGCCAGCAGAAGGGACAGGGGGAATGAAAAACTGTTTTTT.

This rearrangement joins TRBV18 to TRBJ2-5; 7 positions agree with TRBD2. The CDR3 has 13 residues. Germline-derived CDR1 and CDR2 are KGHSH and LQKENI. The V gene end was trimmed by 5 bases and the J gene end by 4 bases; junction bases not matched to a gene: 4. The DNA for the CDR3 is TGTGCCAGCTCATCGAGGGAGGGAGAGACCCAGTACTTC. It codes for CASSSREGETQYF.

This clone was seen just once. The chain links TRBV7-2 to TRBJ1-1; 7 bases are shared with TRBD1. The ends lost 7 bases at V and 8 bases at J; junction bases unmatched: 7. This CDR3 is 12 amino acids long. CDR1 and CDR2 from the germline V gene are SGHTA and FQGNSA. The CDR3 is CASTKQGGEAFF. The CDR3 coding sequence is TGTGCCAGCACCAAGCAAGGGGGCGAAGCTTTCTTT.

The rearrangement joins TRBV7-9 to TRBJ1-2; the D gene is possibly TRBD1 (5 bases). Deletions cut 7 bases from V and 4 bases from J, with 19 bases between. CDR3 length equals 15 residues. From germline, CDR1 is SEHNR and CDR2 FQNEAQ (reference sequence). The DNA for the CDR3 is TGTGCCAGCACCCCGAGGGGACTTGCCCCCTATGGCTACACCTTC. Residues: CASTPRGLAPYGYTF.

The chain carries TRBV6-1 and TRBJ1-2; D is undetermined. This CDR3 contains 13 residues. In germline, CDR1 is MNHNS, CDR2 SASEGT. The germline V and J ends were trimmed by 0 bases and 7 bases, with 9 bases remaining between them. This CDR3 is CASSEARFLGYTF. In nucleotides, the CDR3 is TGTGCCAGCAGTGAAGCGAGGTTCCTTGGCTACACCTTC.

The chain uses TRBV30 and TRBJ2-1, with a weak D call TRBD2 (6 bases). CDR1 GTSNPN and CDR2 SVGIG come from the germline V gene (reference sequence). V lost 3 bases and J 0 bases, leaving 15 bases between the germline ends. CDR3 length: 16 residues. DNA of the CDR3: TGTGCCTGGAGGCCGTTGCGGGGTCTCTCCTACAATGAGCAGTTCTTC. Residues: CAWRPLRGLSYNEQFF.

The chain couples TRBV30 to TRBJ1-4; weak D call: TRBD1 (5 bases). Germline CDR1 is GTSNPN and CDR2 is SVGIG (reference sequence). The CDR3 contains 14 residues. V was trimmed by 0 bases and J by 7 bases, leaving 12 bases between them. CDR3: CAWSVLGAGEKLFF. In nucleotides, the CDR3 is TGTGCCTGGAGTGTACTTGGGGCAGGTGAAAAACTGTTTTTT.

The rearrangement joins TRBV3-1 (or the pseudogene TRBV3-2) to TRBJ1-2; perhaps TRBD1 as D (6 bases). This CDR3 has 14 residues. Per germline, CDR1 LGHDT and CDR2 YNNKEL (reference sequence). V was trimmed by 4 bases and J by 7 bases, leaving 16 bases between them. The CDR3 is CASSPKGRGGGYTF. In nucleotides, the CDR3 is TGTGCCAGCAGCCCTAAAGGAAGGGGGGGTGGCTACACCTTC.

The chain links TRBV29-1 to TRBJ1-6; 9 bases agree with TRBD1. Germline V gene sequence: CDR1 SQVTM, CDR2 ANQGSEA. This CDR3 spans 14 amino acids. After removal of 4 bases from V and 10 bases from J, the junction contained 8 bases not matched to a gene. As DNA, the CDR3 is TGCAGCGTTGGAAGGGACAGGGCGGACTCACCCCTCCACTTT. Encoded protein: CSVGRDRADSPLHF.

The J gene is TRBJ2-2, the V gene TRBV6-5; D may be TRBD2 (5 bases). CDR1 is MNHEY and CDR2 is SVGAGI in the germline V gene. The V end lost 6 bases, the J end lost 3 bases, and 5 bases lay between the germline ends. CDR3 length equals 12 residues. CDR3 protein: CASRRDTGELFF. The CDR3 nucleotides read TGTGCCAGCAGGAGGGACACCGGGGAGCTGTTTTTT.

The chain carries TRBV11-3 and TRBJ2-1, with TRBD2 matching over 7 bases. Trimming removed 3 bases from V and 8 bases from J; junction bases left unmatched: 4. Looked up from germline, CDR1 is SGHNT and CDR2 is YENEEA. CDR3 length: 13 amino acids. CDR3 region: CASSLGGVYEQFF. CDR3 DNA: TGTGCCAGCAGCTTGGGAGGGGTATATGAGCAGTTCTTC.

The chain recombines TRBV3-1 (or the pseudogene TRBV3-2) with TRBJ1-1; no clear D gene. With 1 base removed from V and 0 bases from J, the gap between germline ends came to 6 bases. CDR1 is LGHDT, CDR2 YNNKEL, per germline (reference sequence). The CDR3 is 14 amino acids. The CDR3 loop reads CASSQVKMNTEAFF. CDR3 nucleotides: TGTGCCAGCAGCCAAGTAAAAATGAACACTGAAGCTTTCTTT.

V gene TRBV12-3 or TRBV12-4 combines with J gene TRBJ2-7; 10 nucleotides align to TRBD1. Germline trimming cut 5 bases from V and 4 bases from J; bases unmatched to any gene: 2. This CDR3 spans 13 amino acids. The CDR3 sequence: CASSPGQGYEQYF. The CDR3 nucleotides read TGTGCCAGCAGTCCGGGACAGGGGTACGAGCAGTACTTC.

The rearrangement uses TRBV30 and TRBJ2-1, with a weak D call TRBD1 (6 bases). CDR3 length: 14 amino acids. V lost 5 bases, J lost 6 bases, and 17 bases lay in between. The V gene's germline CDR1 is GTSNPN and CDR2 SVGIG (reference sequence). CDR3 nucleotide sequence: TGTGCCTGGTCGACAGGCCATAACACCAATGAGCAGTTCTTC. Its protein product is CAWSTGHNTNEQFF.

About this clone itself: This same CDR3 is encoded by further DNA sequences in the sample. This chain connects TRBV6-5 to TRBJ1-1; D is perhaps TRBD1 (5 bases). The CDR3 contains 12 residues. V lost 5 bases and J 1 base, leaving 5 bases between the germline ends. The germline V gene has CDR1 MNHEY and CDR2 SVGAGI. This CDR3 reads CASSTGNTEAFF. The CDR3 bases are TGTGCCAGCAGTACAGGGAACACTGAAGCTTTCTTT.

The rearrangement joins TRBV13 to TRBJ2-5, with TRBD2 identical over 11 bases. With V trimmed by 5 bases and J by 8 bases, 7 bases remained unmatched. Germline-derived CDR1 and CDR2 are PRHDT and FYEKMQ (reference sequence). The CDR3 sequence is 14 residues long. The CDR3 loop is CASSPRLAGHTQYF. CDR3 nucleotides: TGTGCCAGCAGCCCCCGACTAGCGGGACATACCCAGTACTTC.

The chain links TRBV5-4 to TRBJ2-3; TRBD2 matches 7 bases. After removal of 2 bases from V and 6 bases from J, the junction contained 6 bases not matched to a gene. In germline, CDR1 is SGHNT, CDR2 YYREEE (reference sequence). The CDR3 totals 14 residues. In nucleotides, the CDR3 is TGTGCCAGCAGCTTTGGGGGGAGGGCGGATACGCAGTATTTT. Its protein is CASSFGGRADTQYF.

The CDR3 is CASSDTGRGMETQYF. The CDR3, as DNA: TGTGCCAGCAGCGACACAGGGAGGGGGATGGAGACCCAGTACTTC. V is TRBV7-2 and J is TRBJ2-5, with D possibly being TRBD2 (7 bases). Germline CDR1 and CDR2: SGHTA and FQGNSA. Trimming took 5 bases from V and 5 from J, leaving 18 bases between them. The CDR3 has 15 amino acids.

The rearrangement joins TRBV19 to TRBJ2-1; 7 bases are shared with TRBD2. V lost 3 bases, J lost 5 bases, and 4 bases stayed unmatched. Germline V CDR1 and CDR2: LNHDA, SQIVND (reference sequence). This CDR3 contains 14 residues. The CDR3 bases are TGTGCCAGTAGTATTACTAGCGCAAACAATGAGCAGTTCTTC. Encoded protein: CASSITSANNEQFF.

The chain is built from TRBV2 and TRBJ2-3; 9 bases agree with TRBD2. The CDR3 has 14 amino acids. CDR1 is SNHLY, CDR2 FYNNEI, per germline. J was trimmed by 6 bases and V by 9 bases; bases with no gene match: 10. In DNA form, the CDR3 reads TGTGCCAGTAACGGCGGGGGGGGACGGGATACGCAGTATTTT. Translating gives CASNGGGGRDTQYF.

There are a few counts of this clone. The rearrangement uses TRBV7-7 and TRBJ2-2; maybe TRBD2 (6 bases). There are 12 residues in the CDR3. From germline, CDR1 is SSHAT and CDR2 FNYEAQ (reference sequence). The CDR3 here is CASGRPPGELFF. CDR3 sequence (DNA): TGTGCTAGCGGCCGCCCTCCCGGGGAGCTGTTTTTT.

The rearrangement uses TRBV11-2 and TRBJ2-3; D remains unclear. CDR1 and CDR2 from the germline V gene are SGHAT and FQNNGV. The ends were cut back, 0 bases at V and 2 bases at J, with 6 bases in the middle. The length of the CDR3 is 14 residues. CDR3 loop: CASSLDPFTDTQYF. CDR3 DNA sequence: TGTGCCAGCAGCTTAGATCCTTTCACAGATACGCAGTATTTT.

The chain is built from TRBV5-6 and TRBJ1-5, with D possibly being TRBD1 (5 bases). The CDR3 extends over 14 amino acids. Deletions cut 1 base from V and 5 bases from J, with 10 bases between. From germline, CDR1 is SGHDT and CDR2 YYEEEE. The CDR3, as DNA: TGTGCCAGCAGCTTGACCGGGGGATATCAGCCCCAGCATTTT. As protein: CASSLTGGYQPQHF.

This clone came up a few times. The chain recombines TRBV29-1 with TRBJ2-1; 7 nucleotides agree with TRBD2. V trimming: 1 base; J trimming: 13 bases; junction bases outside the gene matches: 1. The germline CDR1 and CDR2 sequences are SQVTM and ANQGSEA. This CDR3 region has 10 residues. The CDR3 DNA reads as TGCAGCGTTGAAGGCGGGGGACAGTTCTTC. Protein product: CSVEGGGQFF.

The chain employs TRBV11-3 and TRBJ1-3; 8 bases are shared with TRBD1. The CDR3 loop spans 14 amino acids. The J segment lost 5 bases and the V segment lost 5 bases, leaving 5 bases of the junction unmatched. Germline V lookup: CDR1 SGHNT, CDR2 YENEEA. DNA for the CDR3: TGTGCCAGCAGCCCAGACAGGGGACGAAACACCATATATTTT. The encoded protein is CASSPDRGRNTIYF. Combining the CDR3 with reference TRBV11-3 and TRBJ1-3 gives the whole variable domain EAGVVQSPRYKIIEKKQPVAFWCNPISGHNTLYWYLQNLGQGPELLIRYENEEAVDDSQLPKDRFSAERLKGVDSTLKIQPAELGDSAVYLCASSPDRGRNTIYFGEGSWLTVV.